The 12 T cell receptor beta chains reported below all come from one sample, sequenced in a study of PD-1 blockade in classical Hodgkin lymphoma. The data were produced by immunoSEQ multiplex PCR, yet TCRdb's version contains in-frame clones alone and is incomplete. The table includes roughly 30,000 clones, about 89% detected once. Documented time point: newly diagnosed, previously untreated cHL patient sample. CD4+ T cells were purified from thawed PBMCs by magnetic negative selection. Sequenced material: CD4+ T cells from blood. The receptor source for this set is a human donor with classical Hodgkin lymphoma.

The chain couples TRBV6-1 to TRBJ1-5; D remains unclear. The CDR3 length is 12 residues. Between the trimmed V and J ends, which lost 0 bases and 11 bases, there was a span of 8 bases. In germline, CDR1 is MNHNS, CDR2 SASEGT. The chain's CDR3 is CASSEALRTQHF. CDR3 bases: TGTGCCAGCAGTGAAGCATTACGCACCCAGCATTTT.

The CDR3 region has the DNA TGTGCCAGCAGTGACCCTAATGTAGGACTTTTAAGCGGAGGCTACACCTTC. This codes for CASSDPNVGLLSGGYTF. V is TRBV25-1 and J is TRBJ1-2; D call uncertain. The CDR3 consists of 17 residues. V was cut by 3 bases and J by 8 bases, with 25 bases left in between. The germline gives CDR1 MGHDK, CDR2 SYGVNS.

The chain recombines TRBV5-1 with TRBJ2-7; TRBD2 aligns across 8 bases. The CDR3 is 15 residues long. J was trimmed by 4 bases and V by 4 bases; bases with no gene match: 10. From germline, CDR1 is SGHRS and CDR2 YFSETQ. This chain's CDR3 is CASSPLTSGKYEQYF. Here the CDR3 DNA reads TGCGCCAGCAGCCCGCTAACTAGCGGAAAATACGAGCAGTACTTC.

This chain connects TRBV11-2 to TRBJ2-7; TRBD1 aligns across 7 bases. The germline CDR1 and CDR2 sequences are SGHAT and FQNNGV. The CDR3 consists of 15 residues. Germline trimming cut 5 bases from V and 2 bases from J; bases unmatched to any gene: 9. For the CDR3, the DNA is TGTGCCAGCAGCGCCCCGGGACAGAAACCCTACGAGCAGTACTTC. Protein product: CASSAPGQKPYEQYF.

V usage is TRBV28 and J usage is TRBJ1-2, with TRBD1 as a possible D gene (6 bases). Per germline, CDR1 MDHEN and CDR2 SYDVKM. The CDR3 has 15 amino acids. V lost 2 bases to trimming and J lost 4 bases, with 14 bases between them. CDR3: CASSLMAGDIYGYTF. The CDR3 coding sequence is TGTGCCAGCAGTTTAATGGCAGGGGACATCTATGGCTACACCTTC.

The rearrangement uses TRBV19 and TRBJ2-4; D uncertain. Trimming pared 5 bases from V and 1 base from J, leaving 15 bases between. The CDR3 spans 16 residues. CDR1 is LNHDA and CDR2 is SQIVND in the germline V gene (reference sequence). The chain's CDR3 is CASSLGSFSAKNIQYF. CDR3 nucleotides: TGTGCCAGTAGTCTCGGGTCCTTCTCGGCCAAAAACATTCAGTACTTC.

The chain combines TRBV11-2 with TRBJ2-1; D is tentatively TRBD1 or TRBD2 (6 bases each). The V gene lost 1 base and the J gene lost 2 bases, with 12 bases spanning the gap. Looked up from germline, CDR1 is SGHAT and CDR2 is FQNNGV. The CDR3 runs 16 residues. The CDR3 reads CASSLGIGGTYNEQFF. The CDR3 nucleotides read TGTGCCAGCAGCTTAGGAATCGGGGGCACCTACAATGAGCAGTTCTTC.

The CDR3 bases are TGTGCCAGCAGCTTCGCGGACAGGGCGGCCGAGCAGTACTTC. Its translation: CASSFADRAAEQYF. The chain is built from TRBV5-4 and TRBJ2-7; 8 bases are a match to TRBD1. The junction had 7 bases not matched to a gene; V was cut back by 2 bases and J by 6 bases. Germline V gives CDR1 SGHNT, CDR2 YYREEE (reference sequence). The CDR3 loop spans 14 amino acids. The full variable domain, with the rest looked up from reference TRBV5-4 and TRBJ2-7, is ETGVTQSPTHLIKTRGQQVTLRCSSQSGHNTVSWYQQALGQGPQFIFQYYREEENGRGNFPPRFSGLQFPNYSSELNVNALELDDSALYLCASSFADRAAEQYFGPGTRLTVT.

The chain has TRBV30 and TRBJ2-2; 11 bases align to TRBD2. Per germline, CDR1 GTSNPN and CDR2 SVGIG (reference sequence). CDR3 length equals 16 residues. J was trimmed by 2 bases and V by 2 bases; bases with no gene match: 4. CDR3 nucleotide sequence: TGTGCCTGGAGTCGACTAGCGGGAAGCAACACCGGGGAGCTGTTTTTT. It translates to CAWSRLAGSNTGELFF. The full variable domain, with the rest looked up from reference TRBV30 and TRBJ2-2, is SQTIHQWPATLVQPVGSPLSLECTVEGTSNPNLYWYRQAAGRGLQLLFYSVGIGQISSEVPQNLSASRPQDRQFILSSKKLLLSDSGFYLCAWSRLAGSNTGELFFGEGSRLTVL.

This chain uses TRBV2 with TRBJ1-6; 9 bases match TRBD1. Germline V gene lookup returns CDR1 SNHLY and CDR2 FYNNEI. The CDR3 runs 15 residues. Losses at the gene ends were 5 bases for V and 14 bases for J; bases not matched to a gene: 13. CDR3 coding DNA: TGTGCCAGCAGTAAGTCCGGGACAGGGCTCACGTCCCTCCACTTT. Its translation: CASSKSGTGLTSLHF.

The count of this clone is one. V gene TRBV25-1 combines with J gene TRBJ2-1; D uncertain. The germline gives CDR1 MGHDK, CDR2 SYGVNS. Trimming took 5 bases from V and 0 from J, leaving 14 bases between them. The CDR3 totals 16 residues. The CDR3 DNA reads TGTGCCAGCAGTTTAACCCGGCCGAGCTCCTACAATGAGCAGTTCTTC. It codes for CASSLTRPSSYNEQFF. The full variable domain, completed using reference TRBV25-1 and TRBJ2-1, is EADIYQTPRYLVIGTGKKITLECSQTMGHDKMYWYQQDPGMELHLIHYSYGVNSTEKGDLSSESTVSRIRTEHFPLTLESARPSHTSQYLCASSLTRPSSYNEQFFGPGTRLTVL.

V is TRBV10-2 and J is TRBJ2-2; 9 nucleotides agree with TRBD1. J lost 4 bases, V lost 2 bases, and 8 bases had no gene match. The germline CDR1 and CDR2 sequences are WSHSY and SAAADI. The CDR3 extends over 17 amino acids. The CDR3 region has the DNA TGCGCCAGCAGTGAGATGGGCAGGGGACAGGGCACCGGGGAGCTGTTTTTT. Protein sequence: CASSEMGRGQGTGELFF.